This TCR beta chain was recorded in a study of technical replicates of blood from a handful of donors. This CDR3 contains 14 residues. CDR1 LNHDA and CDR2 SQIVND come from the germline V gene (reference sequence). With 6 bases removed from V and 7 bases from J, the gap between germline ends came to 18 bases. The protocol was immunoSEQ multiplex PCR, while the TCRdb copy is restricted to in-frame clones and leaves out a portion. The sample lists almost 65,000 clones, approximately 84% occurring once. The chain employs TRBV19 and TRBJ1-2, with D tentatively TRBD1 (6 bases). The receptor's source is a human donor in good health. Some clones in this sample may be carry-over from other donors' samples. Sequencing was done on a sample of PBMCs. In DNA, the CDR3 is TGTGCCAGTAGCTTGACAGGTGTATTACCTGGCTACACCTTC. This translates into CASSLTGVLPGYTF.